The next 18 T cell receptor beta chains were all read from a single sample in a study of blood T cells in healthy people across ages. With a J-beta primer mix and a sample-barcoded 5' primer, a second PCR ran about 7 to 12 cycles. TCRdb reprocessed the 5' RACE reads with MiXCR, giving one entry per CDR3 protein. The sample has more than 900,000 distinct CDR3 sequences; just under 30% are singletons. The data also belong to a second study, concerning T cells of mothers and their children.

The sample consisted of blood. The source is a woman in her forties in good health.

This clonotype was seen repeatedly, ten times or more. The genes are TRBV7-2 and TRBJ2-1; 12 bases line up with TRBD2. J gave up 5 bases and V 4 bases, and 0 bases lay outside the gene matches. The CDR3 length is 14 residues. Looked up from germline, CDR1 is SGHTA and CDR2 is FQGNSA. Written as DNA, the CDR3 is TGTGCCAGCAGCTGGACTAGCGGGGACAATGAGCAGTTCTTC. Its translation: CASSWTSGDNEQFF.

This chain uses TRBV27 with TRBJ2-5; D is uncertain. Per germline, CDR1 MNHEY and CDR2 SMNVEV (reference sequence). The CDR3 consists of 16 residues. Trimming took off 4 bases at V and 11 bases at J, with 26 bases between the two ends. For the CDR3, the DNA is TGTGCCAGCAGTTCCCCGTCGGGTGGGGTAACAGATACGCAGTACTTC. It encodes CASSSPSGGVTDTQYF.

V gene TRBV6-6 combines with J gene TRBJ2-3; tentative D call: TRBD1 (6 bases). V gave up 6 bases and J gave up 4 bases, with 14 bases separating them. Germline V gene data show CDR1 as MNHNY and CDR2 as SVGAGI (reference sequence). The CDR3 sequence is 14 residues long. The CDR3 spells CASSSGVAADTQYF. The CDR3 nucleotides read TGTGCCAGCAGCTCAGGGGTGGCTGCAGATACGCAGTATTTT.

The chain has TRBV7-9 and TRBJ2-1, with TRBD2 identical over 9 bases. Germline V gene lookup returns CDR1 SEHNR and CDR2 FQNEAQ (reference sequence). The CDR3 totals 16 residues. V lost 1 base and J lost 10; bases outside the gene matches: 11. CDR3 region: CASSLVYASGEGEQFF. CDR3 in DNA: TGTGCCAGCAGCTTAGTATATGCTAGCGGGGAAGGGGAGCAGTTCTTC.

This chain links TRBV28 with TRBJ1-4; D is undetermined. Deletions cut 2 bases from V and 3 bases from J, with 13 bases between. The CDR3 loop spans 16 amino acids. Looked up from germline, CDR1 is MDHEN and CDR2 is SYDVKM. CDR3 residues: CASSLAKGLANEKLFF. The CDR3 nucleotides are TGTGCCAGCAGTTTAGCCAAAGGGCTAGCTAATGAAAAACTGTTTTTT. Full variable domain (outside the CDR3, taken from reference TRBV28 and TRBJ1-4): DVKVTQSSRYLVKRTGEKVFLECVQDMDHENMFWYRQDPGLGLRLIYFSYDVKMKEKGDIPEGYSVSREKKERFSLILESASTNQTSMYLCASSLAKGLANEKLFFGSGTQLSVL.

This sequence joins TRBV9 and TRBJ1-6, with D hard to call. Per germline, CDR1 SGDLS and CDR2 YYNGEE. V was shortened by 2 bases and J by 10 bases, with 13 bases between the two germline ends. The CDR3 covers 14 residues. The CDR3 sequence is CASSVAGGRSPLHF. The CDR3 nucleotides are TGTGCCAGCAGCGTCGCTGGAGGCCGATCACCCCTCCACTTT.

The sample holds many counts of this clonotype. The J gene is TRBJ1-4, the V gene TRBV7-2; D remains ambiguous. V was shortened by 6 bases and J by 0 bases, with 8 bases between the two germline ends. Germline CDR1 reads SGHTA; CDR2 reads FQGNSA. The CDR3 contains 14 residues. The DNA for the CDR3 is TGTGCCAGCAGAAAGGGATCAACTAATGAAAAACTGTTTTTT. Its translation is CASRKGSTNEKLFF.

The chain uses TRBV21-1 and TRBJ1-2. TRBV21-1 is a listed pseudogene. This CDR3 is built from 15 residues. The CDR3 here is CASSRGGPGNYGYTF. The DNA for the CDR3 is TGTGCCAGCAGCCGGGGCGGGCCGGGTAACTATGGCTACACCTTC.

The CDR3 here is CASSRGQGVYEQFF. DNA for the CDR3: TGTGCCAGCAGCCGTGGACAGGGAGTGTATGAGCAGTTCTTC. This chain uses TRBV7-9 with TRBJ2-1; TRBD1 agrees at 8 bases. This CDR3 comprises 14 residues. The germline CDR1 and CDR2 sequences are SEHNR and FQNEAQ (reference sequence). J gave up 8 bases and V 5 bases, and 8 bases lay outside the gene matches.

This clonotype was observed at least ten times. The chain joins TRBV7-2 to TRBJ2-5; D gene uncertain. CDR3 length: 14 amino acids. Germline V gives CDR1 SGHTA, CDR2 FQGNSA. V was cut by 1 base and J by 5 bases, with 11 bases left in between. In DNA, the CDR3 is TGTGCCAGCAGCTTAGGTCTATTTGATGAGACCCAGTACTTC. Translated: CASSLGLFDETQYF.

The V call is TRBV7-2, the J call TRBJ1-5; D is unclear. The germline V gene encodes CDR1 SGHTA and CDR2 FQGNSA. The CDR3 consists of 13 residues. V lost 4 bases and J lost 5, with 9 bases in between. The CDR3 bases are TGTGCCAGCAGCTCGGGATGGGATCAGCCCCAGCATTTT. Amino acid sequence: CASSSGWDQPQHF.

The V and J genes are TRBV6-6 and TRBJ2-7, with 9 bases identical to TRBD2. Germline CDR1 and CDR2: MNHNY and SVGAGI (reference sequence). The CDR3 runs 14 residues. J was trimmed by 5 bases and V by 0 bases; bases with no gene match: 2. CDR3 region: CASSYSTSGHEQYF. Here the CDR3 DNA reads TGTGCCAGCAGTTACTCGACTAGCGGACACGAGCAGTACTTC.

This chain links TRBV29-1 with TRBJ2-3, with 7 bases that match TRBD1. With 7 bases clipped from V and 0 bases from J, the junction kept 7 bases outside the gene matches. CDR1 is SQVTM and CDR2 is ANQGSEA in the germline V gene. This CDR3 has 14 amino acids. The CDR3: CSDSTGTSTDTQYF. CDR3 coding DNA: TGCAGCGATTCGACAGGGACAAGCACAGATACGCAGTATTTT.

The chain carries TRBV27 and TRBJ2-3; TRBD1 agrees at 9 bases. CDR1 and CDR2 from the germline V gene are MNHEY and SMNVEV (reference sequence). J gave up 2 bases and V 10 bases, and 13 bases lay outside the gene matches. The CDR3 is made up of 16 amino acids. CDR3 nucleotides: TGTGCCACCACTTCTCCCAGGACAGGGGTCACAGATACGCAGTATTTT. Residues: CATTSPRTGVTDTQYF.

At least ten counts were recorded for this clonotype. The chain employs TRBV20-1 and TRBJ2-7; a possible D gene is TRBD1 (6 bases). The germline V gene has CDR1 DFQATT and CDR2 SNEGSKA (reference sequence). The CDR3 has 12 residues. V was shortened by 7 bases and J by 4 bases, with 14 bases between the two germline ends. CDR3 sequence: CSVDRRYYEQYF. CDR3 nucleotides: TGCAGTGTTGACAGGAGATATTACGAGCAGTACTTC.

This clonotype was observed at least ten times. V and J are TRBV10-3 and TRBJ2-1; TRBD2 matches 8 bases. Germline CDR1 ENHRY, CDR2 SYGVKD. The CDR3 contains 14 residues. With 11 bases clipped from V and 4 bases from J, the junction kept 10 bases outside the gene matches. CDR3: CASRAGENYNEQFF. The CDR3 DNA sequence: TGTGCCTCCCGAGCGGGGGAGAATTACAATGAGCAGTTCTTC.

This clonotype has just one count. The chain has TRBV5-1 and TRBJ2-1, with TRBD1 matching 10 bases. V gave up 4 bases and J gave up 12 bases; unmatched junction bases: 10. Germline V CDR1 and CDR2: SGHRS, YFSETQ. This CDR3 is built from 14 residues. This CDR3 reads CASSPDRGTDTQFF. As DNA, the CDR3 is TGCGCCAGCAGCCCGGACAGGGGGACAGATACGCAGTTCTTC.

This chain connects TRBV27 to TRBJ2-5; 7 bases align to TRBD1. The CDR3 has 16 amino acids. Losses at the gene ends were 4 bases for V and 2 bases for J; bases not matched to a gene: 10. The V gene's germline CDR1 is MNHEY and CDR2 SMNVEV (reference sequence). The CDR3 region is CASSSFGTVIQETQYF. As DNA, the CDR3 is TGTGCCAGCAGTTCCTTCGGGACAGTAATTCAAGAGACCCAGTACTTC.